What follows are 3 T cell receptor beta chains derived from one specimen sequenced in a study of cytomegalovirus exposure and HLA in healthy donors. The PCR had 60 Vbeta and 13 Jbeta primers. The repertoire was sequenced with immunoSEQ multiplex PCR; TCRdb's copy has only in-frame clones and lacks some. This table has roughly 150,000 clones, roughly 80% appearing once. Sample: PBMCs. These receptors all come from a male donor in good health and CMV-seronegative.

CDR3 in amino acids: CASSLVPDRAEETQYF. CDR3 coding DNA: TGCGCCAGCAGCTTGGTCCCGGACAGGGCTGAAGAGACCCAGTACTTC. J is TRBJ2-5 and V is TRBV5-1, with 8 bases lining up with TRBD1. CDR3 length equals 16 residues. V lost 0 bases to trimming and J lost 3 bases; unmatched junction nucleotides: 7. Germline V gene sequence: CDR1 SGHRS, CDR2 YFSETQ.

The chain employs TRBV4-3 and TRBJ2-1; TRBD2 matches at 10 bases. The CDR3 consists of 17 residues. Germline V CDR1 and CDR2: LGHNA, YSLEER. Trimming cost V 0 bases and J 5 bases; bases outside gene matches: 7. DNA for the CDR3: TGCGCCAGCAGCCAAGATCGGAGTCTAGCGGGAGACAATGAGCAGTTCTTC. Protein product: CASSQDRSLAGDNEQFF.

The V gene is TRBV5-8, the J gene TRBJ1-2; 8 bases agree with TRBD1. The junction had 11 bases not matched to a gene; V was cut back by 4 bases and J by 3 bases. Germline CDR1 is SGHTS and CDR2 is YDEGEE. The CDR3 consists of 16 residues. The CDR3 reads CASSLPARGHDYGYTF. In nucleotides, the CDR3 is TGTGCCAGCAGCCTACCCGCCAGGGGGCACGACTATGGCTACACCTTC. Looking up the rest from reference TRBV5-8 and TRBJ1-2 gives the full variable domain: EAGVTQSPTHLIKTRGQQATLRCSPISGHTSVYWYQQALGLGLQFLLWYDEGEERNRGNFPPRFSGRQFPNYSSELNVNALELEDSALYLCASSLPARGHDYGYTFGSGTRLTVV.